This T cell receptor beta chain was recorded in a study of blood T cells in healthy people across ages (dated by TCRdb to the mid-2010s). At the level of the whole study: In model experiments, roughly one uniquely barcoded TCR beta cDNA molecule per two T cells was captured by template switching. Using deep sequencing normalized with unique cDNA molecular identifiers, the study measured how TCR beta repertoire diversity changes with age. The donors were divided into four age groups: young (average 16 years), middle-aged (about 40), aged (about 60) and long-lived (around 87). Donors of different ages were randomly distributed across sequencing lanes to avoid experimental bias. The study analyzed two additional independent replicas of 1 million unique cDNA reads from the same blood draw for two donors, one aged 18 to 29 and one aged 80 or older.

Concerning this clonotype: The specificity of this receptor is unknown. No base-level quality is on record; no much larger clone is a single base apart.

The library was prepared using 5' RACE. TCRdb lists the instrument as Illumina HiSeq 2500. A second PCR of roughly 6 to 11 cycles was run with a J-beta primer mix and a sample-barcoded 5' primer. A unique molecular identifier was introduced onto each TCR beta cDNA molecule by a template-switch 5' adaptor carrying 12 random nucleotides. Each sample yielded at least 3 million CDR3-containing paired-end reads. First-strand cDNA was synthesized from all RNA with the Mint cDNA synthesis kit, primed by a TRBC-specific oligonucleotide. Following uracil-DNA glycosylase treatment, a first 18-cycle PCR with universal primers M1SS and BC2_uni_R was performed on all cDNA. The original methods were these. For normalization, 1 million high-quality reads, each with a distinct molecular identifier, were randomly selected from each sample. Reads with shared molecular identifiers were discarded instead of being binned into consensus sequences. MiTCR, run with a Q25 quality threshold and the strictest error-elimination algorithm, handled CDR3 identification, clonotype clustering and error correction. A nonparametric unseen species model using Euler transformation provided a lower-bound estimate of total TCR beta diversity. TCRdb's own reprocessing of the public reads used fastp at Q25 and MiXCR and kept productive beta chains. All rows with the same CDR3 protein become a single entry with the most common DNA and genes. The V and J calls and clone size are TCRdb's, not the authors'. Recorded for this sample are 2 million or so distinct CDR3 sequences; about 49% of them occurred a single time. Of the sample, about 2.1% is held by the ten largest clones.

Points the paper makes about the study in general: Compared with the aged group, the long-lived group had more naive CD4+ T cells, fewer expanded clones and increased TCR diversity, suggesting age selection. The CMV infection status of donors was not known, potentially confounding age-related changes in expanded clonotypes. A strong correlation was found between observed TCR beta diversity and the percentage of naive T cells measured by flow cytometry. Conclusive comparison of naive and antigen-experienced compartments was prevented by the profiling of bulk unsorted PBMCs. Total diversity estimates from one million sequenced T cells were considered lower bounds and underestimates. Observed TCR beta diversity per million T cells fell roughly linearly with age, and a significant reduction was already apparent by age about 43.

Systemically healthy Caucasian individuals from Russia, 39 in total and aged about 6 to 95 years, were included as donors. About 9.8 milliliters of peripheral blood were drawn from each donor into EDTA-treated Vacutainer tubes. Ficoll-Paque density-gradient centrifugation was used to isolate PBMCs, with at least 6.5 million per sample. Total RNA, at least 6 micrograms per sample, was extracted from PBMCs with Trizol reagent. Naive CD45RAhigh/CD27high T cell percentages were measured by flow cytometry on a PBMC aliquot from every donor. V is cut by 0 bases and J by 4 bases, and the space between the germline ends is 16 bases. CDR1 and CDR2 are read off the germline V gene (reference sequence) as DFQATT and SNEGSKA. From its cysteine to its phenylalanine, the CDR3 spans 16 amino acids. CDR3 DNA only is kept here, 48 bases in frame from base 1.

The sequenced sample was blood. This TCR derives from a middle-aged woman in good health. The chain links TRBV20-1 with TRBJ2-1; the D call is tentative, TRBD1 or TRBD2, as each matches 5 bases. The CDR3: CSARDGDGRPYNEQFF. The sequenced DNA is TGCAGTGCTAGAGATGGGGACGGCCGCCCGTACAATGAGCAGTTCTTC.